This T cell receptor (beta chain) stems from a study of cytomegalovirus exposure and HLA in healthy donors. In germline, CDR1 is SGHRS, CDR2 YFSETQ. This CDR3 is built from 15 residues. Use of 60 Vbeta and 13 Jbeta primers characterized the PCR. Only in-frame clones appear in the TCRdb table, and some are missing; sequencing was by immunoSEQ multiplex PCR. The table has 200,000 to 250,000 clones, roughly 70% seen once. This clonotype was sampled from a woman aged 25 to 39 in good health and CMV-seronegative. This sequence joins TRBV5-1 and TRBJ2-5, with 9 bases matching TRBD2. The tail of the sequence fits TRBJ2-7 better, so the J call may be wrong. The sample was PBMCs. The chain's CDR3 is CASSLVAGGKSEQYF. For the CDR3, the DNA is TGCGCCAGCAGCTTGGTGGCGGGAGGGAAATCCGAGCAGTACTTC.